The source of this T cell receptor beta chain is a study of tumor-infiltrating lymphocytes in localized non-small cell lung cancer. Across the whole study: Some samples were collected after neoadjuvant chemotherapy; smokers, never-smokers and several histologies were included.

Libraries were prepared by immunoSEQ multiplex PCR; TCRdb keeps only in-frame clonotypes and omits some of them. The top ten hold more than 9.5% of the sample, which has 9,500 to 15,000 clones, around 71% seen once. V lost 2 bases and J 3 bases, leaving 8 bases between the germline ends. This CDR3 region has 13 residues. Germline V lookup: CDR1 SGHRS, CDR2 YFSETQ. The chain carries TRBV5-1 and TRBJ1-2; D not resolved. Material: uninvolved lung tissue not adjacent to the tumor. This TCR was sampled from a human donor with non-small cell lung cancer. In DNA, the CDR3 is TGCGCCAGCAGCTTTGGAGAGCACTATGGCTACACCTTC. This codes for CASSFGEHYGYTF.